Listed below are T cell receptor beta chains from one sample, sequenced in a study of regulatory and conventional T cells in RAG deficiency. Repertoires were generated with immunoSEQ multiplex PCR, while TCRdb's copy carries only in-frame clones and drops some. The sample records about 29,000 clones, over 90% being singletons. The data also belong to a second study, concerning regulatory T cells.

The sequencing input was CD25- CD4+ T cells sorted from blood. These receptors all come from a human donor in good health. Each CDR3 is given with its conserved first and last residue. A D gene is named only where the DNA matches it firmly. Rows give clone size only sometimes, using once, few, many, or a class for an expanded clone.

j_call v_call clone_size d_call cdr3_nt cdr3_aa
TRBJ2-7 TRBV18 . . TGTGCCAGCTCACCGGCCCACTCCTACGAGCAGTACTTC CASSPAHSYEQYF
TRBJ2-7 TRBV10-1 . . TGCGCCAGCAGTGAGGGGGGAGGCTACGAGCAGTACTTC CASSEGGGYEQYF
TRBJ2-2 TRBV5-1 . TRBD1 TGCGCCAGCAGCTTTTCAGGGGGAGCGAACACCGGGGAGCTGTTTTTT CASSFSGGANTGELFF
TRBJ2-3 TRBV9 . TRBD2 TGTGCCAGCAGCAGTTCCCGAACTAGCGACCCCACAGATACGCAGTATTTT CASSSSRTSDPTDTQYF
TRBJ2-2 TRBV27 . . TGTGCCAGCAGTTTCCTCGCCGGGACCGGGGAGCTGTTTTTT CASSFLAGTGELFF
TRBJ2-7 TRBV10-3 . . TGTGCCATCTTCGGAGGGGGGGGGAGCTCCTACGAGCAGTACTTC CAIFGGGGSSYEQYF
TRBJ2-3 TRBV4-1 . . TGCGCCAGCAGCCTTTCGGACTTTGGCACAGATACGCAGTATTTT CASSLSDFGTDTQYF
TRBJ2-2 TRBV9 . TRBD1 TGTGCCAGCAGCTCCGCCCGACAGGGGAACACCGGGGAGCTGTTTTTT CASSSARQGNTGELFF
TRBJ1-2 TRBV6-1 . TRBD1 TGTGCCAGCAGTGAGACAGGGGATACCTATGGCTACACCTTC CASSETGDTYGYTF
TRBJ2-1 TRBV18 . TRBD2 TGTGCCAGCTCACCACCGACTGGGACTAGCGGGGGTAGGAATGAGCAGTTCTTC CASSPPTGTSGGRNEQFF
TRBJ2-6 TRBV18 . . TGTGCCAGCTCAGGAGGGGTAGCTGGGGCCAACGTCCTGACTTTC CASSGGVAGANVLTF
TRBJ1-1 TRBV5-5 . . TGTGCCAGCAGCATAACGCCGGGCAGGGGAAGAACTGAAGCTTTCTTT CASSITPGRGRTEAFF
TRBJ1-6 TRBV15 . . TGTGCCACCAGCAGAGATAAAACTTGGATCGGACACCGAAATTCACCCCTCCACTTT CATSRDKTWIGHRNSPLHF
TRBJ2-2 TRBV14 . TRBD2 TGTGCCAGCAGGCCGGGAGGGCCCGGGGAGCTGTTTTTT CASRPGGPGELFF
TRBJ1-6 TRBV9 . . TGTGCCAGCAGCTCAGGGAGGGGGGTTAATAATTCACCCCTCCACTTT CASSSGRGVNNSPLHF
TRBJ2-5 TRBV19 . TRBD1 TGTGCCAGTAGTATTGGGACAGGGGACGAGACCCAGTACTTC CASSIGTGDETQYF
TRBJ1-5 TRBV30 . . TGTGCCTGGACAGAAAATAGCAATCAGCCCCAGCATTTT CAWTENSNQPQHF
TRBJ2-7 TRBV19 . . TGTGCCAGTAGCGTGCGGAAAACCTACGAGCAGTACTTC CASSVRKTYEQYF
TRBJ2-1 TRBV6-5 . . TGTGCCAGCGGAAGCCAGGGTTCCTACAATGAGCAGTTCTTC CASGSQGSYNEQFF
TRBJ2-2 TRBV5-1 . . TGCGCCAGCAGCTTGGCCGGGTACGACACCGGGGAGCTGTTTTTT CASSLAGYDTGELFF
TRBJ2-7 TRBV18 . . TGTGCCAGCTCACCACGAGGCAACGAGCAGTACTTC CASSPRGNEQYF
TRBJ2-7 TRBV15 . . TGTGCCACCAGCACGGAGGGGGGGGGCTCCTACGAGCAGTACTTC CATSTEGGGSYEQYF
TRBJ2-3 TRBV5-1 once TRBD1 TGCGCCAGCAGCTTGGCCGGACCAAAGACAGGGCAAACGCAGTATTTT CASSLAGPKTGQTQYF
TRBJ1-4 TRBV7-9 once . TGTGCCAGCAGCTCTCGGGATGAAAAACTGTTTTTT CASSSRDEKLFF
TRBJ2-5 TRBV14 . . TGTGCCAGCAGACCTTTGCAGGTTGGAGAGACCCAGTACTTC CASRPLQVGETQYF
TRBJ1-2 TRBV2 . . TGTGCCAGCAGGGAGCGGGTCAGGGCGGGCTATGGCTACACCTTC CASRERVRAGYGYTF
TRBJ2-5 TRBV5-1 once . TGCGCCAGCAGCTTGGGGGGGGACCAAGAGACCCAGTACTTC CASSLGGDQETQYF